Sequencing of this TCR beta chain was carried out in a study of blood T cell repertoires in COVID-19. Across the study: Both acute and convalescent COVID-19 samples were obtained from the United States, Italy and Spain.

This CDR3 comprises 12 residues. Germline V CDR1 and CDR2: SQVTM, ANQGSEA. V lost 4 bases, J lost 3 bases, and 10 bases lay in between. In the study's own analysis: Using reference gene primer amplification, nucleated cell counts were estimated. Profiled with immunoSEQ multiplex PCR; TCRdb holds only in-frame clones, not every one. That table is the source of V, J and clone size, and D and trimming were worked out from the DNA. The sample carries about 250,000 clones, about 88% recorded once. The chain recombines TRBV29-1 with TRBJ2-7; D is uncertain. Sequencing was carried out using peripheral blood. This TCR came from a middle-aged woman who had recovered from COVID-19. The DNA of the CDR3 is TGCAGCGTTGCGAGGCATGACTACGAGCAGTACTTC. Its protein product is CSVARHDYEQYF.